This entry features one T cell receptor beta chain sequence. What it recognizes is unknown. These data belong to a study of PD-1 blockade in classical Hodgkin lymphoma. Exposure to brentuximab vedotin varied, and each patient had relapsed following autologous stem cell transplantation. Overall study results and limits: Some patients started nivolumab under 1 year after ASCT, and they were excluded. It was among complete responders that baseline diversity resembled that of newly diagnosed patients. A reduction in baseline TCR diversity was reportedly seen in newly diagnosed patients relative to healthy donors.

The assay was immunoSEQ multiplex PCR, and TCRdb's table has in-frame clones only and misses some. The data contain tens of thousands of clones, approximately 84% of them singletons. The CDR3 has 16 residues. Germline V gene data show CDR1 as LNHNV and CDR2 as YYDKDF (reference sequence). Trimming shortened V by 0 bases and J by 5 bases, and 14 bases separated the two germline ends. This sequence was found in a human donor with classical Hodgkin lymphoma. The specimen comprised peripheral blood mononuclear cells (PBMCs), sampled at baseline. The genes are TRBV15 and TRBJ2-1; no reliable D call. The CDR3 region is CATSRDWASINNEQFF. In DNA, the CDR3 is TGTGCCACCAGCAGAGACTGGGCTAGTATAAACAATGAGCAGTTCTTC.